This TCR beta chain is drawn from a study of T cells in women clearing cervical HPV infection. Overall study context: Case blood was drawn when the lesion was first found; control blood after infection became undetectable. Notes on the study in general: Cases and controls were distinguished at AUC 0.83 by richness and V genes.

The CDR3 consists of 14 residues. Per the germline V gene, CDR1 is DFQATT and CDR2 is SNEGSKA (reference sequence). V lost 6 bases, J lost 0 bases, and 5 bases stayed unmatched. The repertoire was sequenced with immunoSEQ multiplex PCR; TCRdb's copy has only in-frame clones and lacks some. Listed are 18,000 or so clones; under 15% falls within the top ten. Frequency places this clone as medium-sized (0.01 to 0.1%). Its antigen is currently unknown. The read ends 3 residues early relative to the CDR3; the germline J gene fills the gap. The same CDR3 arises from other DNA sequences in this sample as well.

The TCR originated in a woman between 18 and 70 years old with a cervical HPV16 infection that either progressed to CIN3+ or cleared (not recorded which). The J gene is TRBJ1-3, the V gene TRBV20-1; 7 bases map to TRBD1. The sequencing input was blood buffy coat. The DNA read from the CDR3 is TGCAGTGCGATGGACAGGAACTCTGGAAACACC. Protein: CSAMDRNSGNT. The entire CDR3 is CSAMDRNSGNTIYF.